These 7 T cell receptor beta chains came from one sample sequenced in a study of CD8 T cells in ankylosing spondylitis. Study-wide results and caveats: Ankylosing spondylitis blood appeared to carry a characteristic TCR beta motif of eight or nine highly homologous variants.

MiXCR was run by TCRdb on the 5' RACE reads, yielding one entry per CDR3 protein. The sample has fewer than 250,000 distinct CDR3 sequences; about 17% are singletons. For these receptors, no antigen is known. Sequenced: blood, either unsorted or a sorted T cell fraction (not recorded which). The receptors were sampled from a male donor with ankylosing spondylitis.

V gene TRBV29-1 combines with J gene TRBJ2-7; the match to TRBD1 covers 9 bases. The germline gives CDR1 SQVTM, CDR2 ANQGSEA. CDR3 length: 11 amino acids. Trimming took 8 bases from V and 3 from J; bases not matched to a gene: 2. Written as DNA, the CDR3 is TGCAGCACGGGACAGGGCTACGAGCAGTACTTC. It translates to CSTGQGYEQYF.

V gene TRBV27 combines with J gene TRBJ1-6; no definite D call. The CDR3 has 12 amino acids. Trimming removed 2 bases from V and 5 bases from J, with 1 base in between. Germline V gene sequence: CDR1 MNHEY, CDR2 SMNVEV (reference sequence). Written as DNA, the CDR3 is TGTGCCAGCAGTTTAAATAATTCACCCCTCCACTTT. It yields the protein CASSLNNSPLHF.

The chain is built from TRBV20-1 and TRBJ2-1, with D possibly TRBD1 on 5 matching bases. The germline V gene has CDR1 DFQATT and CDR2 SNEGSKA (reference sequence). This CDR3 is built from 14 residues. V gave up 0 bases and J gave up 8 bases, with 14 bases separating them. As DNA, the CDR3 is TGCAGTGCTAGAGATCTAGTAGGGGTTTATGAGCAGTTCTTC. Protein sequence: CSARDLVGVYEQFF.

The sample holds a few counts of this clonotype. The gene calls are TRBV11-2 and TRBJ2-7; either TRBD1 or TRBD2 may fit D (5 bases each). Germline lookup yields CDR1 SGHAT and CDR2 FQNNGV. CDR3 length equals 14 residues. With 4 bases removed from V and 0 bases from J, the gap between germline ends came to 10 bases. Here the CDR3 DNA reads TGTGCCAGCAGCTGGGACGTAGGCTCCTACGAGCAGTACTTC. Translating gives CASSWDVGSYEQYF.

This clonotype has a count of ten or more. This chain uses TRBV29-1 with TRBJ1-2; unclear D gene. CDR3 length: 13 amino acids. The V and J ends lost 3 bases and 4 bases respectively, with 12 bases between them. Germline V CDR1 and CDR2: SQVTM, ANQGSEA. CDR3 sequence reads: CSVESGYGYGYTF. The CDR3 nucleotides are TGCAGCGTTGAGTCGGGGTATGGCTATGGCTACACCTTC.

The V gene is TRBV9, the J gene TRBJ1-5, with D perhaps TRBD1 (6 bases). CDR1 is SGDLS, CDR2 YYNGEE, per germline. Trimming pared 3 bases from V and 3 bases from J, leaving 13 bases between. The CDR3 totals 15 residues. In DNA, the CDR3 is TGTGCCAGCAGCGCGGACGGGGGGGCCAATCAGCCCCAGCATTTT. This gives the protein CASSADGGANQPQHF.

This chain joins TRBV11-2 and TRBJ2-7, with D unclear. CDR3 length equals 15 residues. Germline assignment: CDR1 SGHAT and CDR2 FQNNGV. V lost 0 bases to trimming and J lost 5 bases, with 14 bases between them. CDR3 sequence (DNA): TGTGCCAGCAGCTTAGATCTTGGGTTTCTTAACGAGCAGTACTTC. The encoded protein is CASSLDLGFLNEQYF. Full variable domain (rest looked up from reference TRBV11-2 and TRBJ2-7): EAGVAQSPRYKIIEKRQSVAFWCNPISGHATLYWYQQILGQGPKLLIQFQNNGVVDDSQLPKDRFSAERLKGVDSTLKIQPAKLEDSAVYLCASSLDLGFLNEQYFGPGTRLTVT.